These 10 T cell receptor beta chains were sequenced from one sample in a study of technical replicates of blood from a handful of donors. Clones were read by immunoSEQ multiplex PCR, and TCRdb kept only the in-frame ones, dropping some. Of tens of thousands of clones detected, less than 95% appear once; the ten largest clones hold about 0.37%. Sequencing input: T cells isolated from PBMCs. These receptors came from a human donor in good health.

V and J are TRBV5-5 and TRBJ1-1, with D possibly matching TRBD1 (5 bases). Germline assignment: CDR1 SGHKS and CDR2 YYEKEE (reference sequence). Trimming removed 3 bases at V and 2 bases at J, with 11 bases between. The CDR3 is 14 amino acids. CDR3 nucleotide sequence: TGTGCCAGCAGCTCGACCGGGACTAACACTGAAGCTTTCTTT. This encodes CASSSTGTNTEAFF.

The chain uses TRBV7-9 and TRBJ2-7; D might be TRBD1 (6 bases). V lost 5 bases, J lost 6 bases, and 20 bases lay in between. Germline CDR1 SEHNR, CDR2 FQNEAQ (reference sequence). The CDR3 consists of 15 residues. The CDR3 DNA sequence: TGTGCCAGCAGCAAGATACAGGGTATTTACTTCGAGCAGTACTTC. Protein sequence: CASSKIQGIYFEQYF.

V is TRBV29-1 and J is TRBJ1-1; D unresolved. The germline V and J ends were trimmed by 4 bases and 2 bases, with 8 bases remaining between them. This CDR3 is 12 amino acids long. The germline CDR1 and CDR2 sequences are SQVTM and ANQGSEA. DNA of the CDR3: TGCAGCGTTGGTAGCTTAAACACTGAAGCTTTCTTT. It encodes CSVGSLNTEAFF.

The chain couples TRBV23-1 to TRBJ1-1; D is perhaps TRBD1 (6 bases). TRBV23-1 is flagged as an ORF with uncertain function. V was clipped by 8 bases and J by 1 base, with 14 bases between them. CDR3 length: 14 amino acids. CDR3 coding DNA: TGCGCCAGCGAAGACGCACAGGGGAACACTGAAGCTTTCTTT. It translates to CASEDAQGNTEAFF.

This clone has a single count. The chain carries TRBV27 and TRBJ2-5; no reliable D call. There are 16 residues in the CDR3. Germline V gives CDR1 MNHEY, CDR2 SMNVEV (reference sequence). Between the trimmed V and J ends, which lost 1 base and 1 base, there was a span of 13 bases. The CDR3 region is CASSLLAPRFQETQYF. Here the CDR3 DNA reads TGTGCCAGCAGTTTATTGGCCCCACGATTCCAAGAGACCCAGTACTTC.

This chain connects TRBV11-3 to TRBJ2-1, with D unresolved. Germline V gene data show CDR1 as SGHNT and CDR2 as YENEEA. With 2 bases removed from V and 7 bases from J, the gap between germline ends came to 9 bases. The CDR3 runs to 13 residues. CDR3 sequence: CASSLTYPNEQFF. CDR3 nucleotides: TGTGCCAGCAGCTTAACCTACCCGAATGAGCAGTTCTTC.

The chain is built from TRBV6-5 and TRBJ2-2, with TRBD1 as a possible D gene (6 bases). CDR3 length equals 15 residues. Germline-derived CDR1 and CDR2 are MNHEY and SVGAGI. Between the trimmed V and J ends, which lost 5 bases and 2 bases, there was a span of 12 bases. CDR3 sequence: CASSPYRVNTGELFF. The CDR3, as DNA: TGTGCCAGCAGTCCCTACAGGGTTAACACCGGGGAGCTGTTTTTT.

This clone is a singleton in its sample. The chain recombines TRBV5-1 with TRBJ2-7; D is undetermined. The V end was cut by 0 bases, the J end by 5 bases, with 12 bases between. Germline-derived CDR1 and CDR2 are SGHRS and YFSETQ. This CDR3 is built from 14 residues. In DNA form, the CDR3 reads TGCGCCAGCAGCTTGGAAGGCGGTGTTCACGAGCAGTACTTC. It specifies CASSLEGGVHEQYF. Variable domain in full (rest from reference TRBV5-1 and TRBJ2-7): KAGVTQTPRYLIKTRGQQVTLSCSPISGHRSVSWYQQTPGQGLQFLFEYFSETQRNKGNFPGRFSGRQFSNSRSEMNVSTLELGDSALYLCASSLEGGVHEQYFGPGTRLTVT.

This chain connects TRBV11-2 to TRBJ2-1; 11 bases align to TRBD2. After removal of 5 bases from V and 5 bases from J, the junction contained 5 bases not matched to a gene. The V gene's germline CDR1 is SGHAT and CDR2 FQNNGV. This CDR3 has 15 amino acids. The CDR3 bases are TGTGCCAGCAGCGTCAGGGGACTAGCGGACAATGAGCAGTTCTTC. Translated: CASSVRGLADNEQFF.

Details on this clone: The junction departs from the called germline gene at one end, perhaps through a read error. The CDR3 sequence is CASSFLSGDEKLFF. CDR3 in DNA: TGTGCCAGCAGCTTCTTGTCAGGGGATGAAAAACTGTTTTTT. The gene calls are TRBV5-1 and TRBJ1-4; D may be TRBD1 (6 bases). The CDR3 totals 14 residues. Germline CDR1 reads SGHRS; CDR2 reads YFSETQ.